One and the same sample provided the 32 T cell receptor beta chains below, sequenced in a study of OX40 agonist ivuxolimab in advanced cancers. Libraries were prepared by immunoSEQ multiplex PCR; TCRdb keeps only in-frame clonotypes and omits some of them. The profile shows some 100,000 clones, around 91% of them singletons. The sequencing used CD4+ or CD8+ T cells sorted from blood, collected in a trial of the OX40 agonist ivuxolimab. These receptors originate from an adult with an advanced solid tumor such as melanoma, head and neck, liver or kidney cancer.

CDR3 in amino acids: CASGGGVVRNEQFF. The CDR3 DNA sequence: TGTGCCAGTGGGGGGGGAGTCGTACGCAATGAGCAGTTCTTC. V usage is TRBV28 and J usage is TRBJ2-1, with 7 bases aligning to TRBD2. The CDR3 runs to 14 residues. Germline V gene sequence: CDR1 MDHEN, CDR2 SYDVKM. V trimming: 9 bases; J trimming: 6 bases; junction bases outside the gene matches: 11.

The sample holds one count of this clone. The chain uses TRBV28 and TRBJ1-5; 8 nucleotides match TRBD1. V shed 3 bases and J 4 bases; nucleotides not matched to a gene: 5. Germline V CDR1 and CDR2: MDHEN, SYDVKM. There are 15 residues in the CDR3. In DNA form, the CDR3 reads TGTGCCAGCAGTTTCGTGGACAGGGAGAATCAGCCCCAGCATTTT. Translating gives CASSFVDRENQPQHF. The full variable domain, completed using reference TRBV28 and TRBJ1-5, is DVKVTQSSRYLVKRTGEKVFLECVQDMDHENMFWYRQDPGLGLRLIYFSYDVKMKEKGDIPEGYSVSREKKERFSLILESASTNQTSMYLCASSFVDRENQPQHFGDGTRLSIL.

The chain is built from TRBV2 and TRBJ2-5, with 8 bases lining up with TRBD1. In germline, CDR1 is SNHLY, CDR2 FYNNEI. The CDR3 is made up of 15 amino acids. V gave up 4 bases and J gave up 5 bases; unmatched junction bases: 9. The CDR3: CASSARTGPVETQYF. DNA for the CDR3: TGTGCCAGCAGTGCCAGGACAGGGCCGGTCGAGACCCAGTACTTC.

The chain uses TRBV29-1 and TRBJ2-5; D might be TRBD2 (7 bases). The CDR3 is 12 amino acids. The V end lost 4 bases, the J end lost 4 bases, and 10 bases lay between the germline ends. Germline V lookup: CDR1 SQVTM, CDR2 ANQGSEA. The CDR3 loop is CSVVRGGETQYF. In DNA form, the CDR3 reads TGCAGCGTTGTTAGGGGGGGAGAGACCCAGTACTTC.

This chain links TRBV7-2 with TRBJ2-3; 11 nucleotides align to TRBD2. The CDR3 has 17 residues. Germline CDR1 and CDR2: SGHTA and FQGNSA. V dropped 0 bases and J dropped 0; count of bases not matched to a gene: 2. CDR3 residues: CASSLARTSGSTDTQYF. The CDR3 nucleotides read TGTGCCAGCAGCTTAGCTAGGACTAGCGGGAGCACAGATACGCAGTATTTT.

The chain links TRBV11-2 to TRBJ1-4, with D unclear. CDR3 size: 15 residues. V was cut by 1 base and J by 6 bases, with 12 bases left in between. CDR1 and CDR2 (germline): SGHAT, FQNNGV. As DNA, the CDR3 is TGTGCCAGCAGCTTAGGCCCGGCCATAGATGAAAAACTGTTTTTT. Translation gives CASSLGPAIDEKLFF.

The V and J genes are TRBV10-2 and TRBJ2-3; D tentatively fits TRBD1 or TRBD2 (6 bases each). The CDR3 is 15 amino acids. With 2 bases removed from V and 3 bases from J, the gap between germline ends came to 12 bases. The germline V gene has CDR1 WSHSY and CDR2 SAAADI. The CDR3 spells CASSEDRRGTDTQYF. The CDR3, as DNA: TGCGCCAGCAGTGAGGACAGGAGGGGAACAGATACGCAGTATTTT.

The chain uses TRBV7-8 and TRBJ2-5; 8 nucleotides agree with TRBD2. The CDR3 extends over 16 amino acids. The V gene end was trimmed by 5 bases and the J gene end by 5 bases; junction bases not matched to a gene: 13. CDR1 SGHVS and CDR2 FQNEAQ come from the germline V gene. CDR3 DNA sequence: TGTGCCAGCAGCCCACAGCCGGGACTAGTTCAGGAGACCCAGTACTTC. Its translation: CASSPQPGLVQETQYF.

This chain joins TRBV7-3 and TRBJ2-6; tentatively, D is TRBD1 or TRBD2 (5 bases each). The germline V gene encodes CDR1 SGHTA and CDR2 FQGTGA. V gave up 5 bases and J gave up 0 bases, with 17 bases separating them. The CDR3 spans 18 residues. This CDR3 is CASSPGTGLISGANVLTF. CDR3 coding DNA: TGTGCCAGCAGCCCCGGGACCGGTTTGATCTCTGGGGCCAACGTCCTGACTTTC.

This clone is a singleton in its sample. The rearrangement joins TRBV7-9 to TRBJ2-2; TRBD1 or TRBD2 may be the D gene (6 bases each). Trimming pared 5 bases from V and 4 bases from J, leaving 23 bases between. The CDR3 spans 18 residues. The germline V gene has CDR1 SEHNR and CDR2 FQNEAQ (reference sequence). Written as DNA, the CDR3 is TGTGCCAGCAGCACGACCTTGAAGCCGGGGGCAAGCACCGGGGAGCTGTTTTTT. Residues: CASSTTLKPGASTGELFF.

The chain has TRBV10-3 and TRBJ2-7; TRBD2 might be the D (5 bases). The length of the CDR3 is 15 residues. V lost 0 bases, J lost 4 bases, and 13 bases lay in between. CDR1 is ENHRY, CDR2 SYGVKD, per germline. In DNA, the CDR3 is TGTGCCATCAGTGAGTCCCCGGGGAAGGTGTACGAGCAGTACTTC. Residues: CAISESPGKVYEQYF.

V and J are TRBV2 and TRBJ1-1, with D possibly TRBD1 on 5 matching bases. Looked up from germline, CDR1 is SNHLY and CDR2 is FYNNEI. The V end was cut by 8 bases, the J end by 0 bases, with 10 bases between. The CDR3 runs to 13 residues. The CDR3 DNA reads TGTGCCAGCGGGACGAGTATGAACACTGAAGCTTTCTTT. Protein: CASGTSMNTEAFF.

Worth noting for this clone: The junction departs from germline at one end; a sequencing error may be responsible. CDR3 coding DNA: TGTGCCAGCAGCTTGAGTTCGGCAGGCTCCTTACACTTC. Translating it yields CASSLSSAGSLHF. The gene calls are TRBV7-9 and TRBJ2-7; no firm D call. This CDR3 has 13 amino acids. Germline values: CDR1 SEHNR, CDR2 FQNEAQ (reference sequence).

This chain connects TRBV9 to TRBJ2-1, with 11 bases matching TRBD1. CDR1 is SGDLS and CDR2 is YYNGEE in the germline V gene. The CDR3 consists of 15 residues. With V trimmed by 1 base and J by 5 bases, 2 bases remained unmatched. The CDR3 loop reads CASSVRDRGNNEQFF. The CDR3 DNA reads TGTGCCAGCAGCGTACGGGACAGGGGGAACAATGAGCAGTTCTTC.

J is TRBJ2-5 and V is TRBV27; TRBD1 matches 7 bases. This CDR3 region has 13 residues. Looked up from germline, CDR1 is MNHEY and CDR2 is SMNVEV (reference sequence). Trimming at V came to 6 bases and at J to 4 bases, leaving 5 bases not matched to a gene. Here the CDR3 DNA reads TGTGCCAGCAGAAGACAGGGAGCAGAGACCCAGTACTTC. Its protein product is CASRRQGAETQYF.

V and J are TRBV5-1 and TRBJ2-1, with 10 nucleotides matching TRBD1. This CDR3 region has 15 residues. V lost 4 bases to trimming and J lost 5 bases; unmatched junction nucleotides: 6. Germline V gene data show CDR1 as SGHRS and CDR2 as YFSETQ. CDR3 loop: CASSPDRGQNNEQFF. In DNA form, the CDR3 reads TGCGCCAGCAGCCCCGACAGGGGGCAAAACAATGAGCAGTTCTTC. The whole variable domain, filled in from reference TRBV5-1 and TRBJ2-1, reads KAGVTQTPRYLIKTRGQQVTLSCSPISGHRSVSWYQQTPGQGLQFLFEYFSETQRNKGNFPGRFSGRQFSNSRSEMNVSTLELGDSALYLCASSPDRGQNNEQFFGPGTRLTVL.

The chain has TRBV5-1 and TRBJ1-6; D might be TRBD1 (6 bases). CDR1 and CDR2 from the germline V gene are SGHRS and YFSETQ. This CDR3 has 14 amino acids. Trimming cost V 1 base and J 8 bases, with 10 bases left between them. CDR3 residues: CASSLTGTHSPLHF. CDR3 nucleotide sequence: TGCGCCAGCAGCTTGACAGGGACGCATTCACCCCTCCACTTT.

The chain couples TRBV7-9 to TRBJ2-7; D uncertain. The V end was cut by 5 bases, the J end by 2 bases, with 10 bases between. There are 13 residues in the CDR3. CDR1 and CDR2 from the germline V gene are SEHNR and FQNEAQ (reference sequence). CDR3 protein: CASSPTIAYEQYF. CDR3 DNA sequence: TGTGCCAGCAGCCCTACTATCGCCTACGAGCAGTACTTC.

In its sample, this clone was seen a few times. This rearrangement joins TRBV21-1 to TRBJ1-3. TRBV21-1 is listed as a pseudogene. CDR3 length equals 10 residues. CDR3: CAGIKGTIYF. The CDR3 DNA reads TGTGCCGGCATAAAAGGGACCATATATTTT.

Of note for this clone: At one of its ends the junction is not consistent with the germline gene, which may arise from a read error. The chain is built from TRBV5-1 and TRBJ2-7, with TRBD2 matching over 12 bases. This CDR3 has 17 amino acids. CDR1 SGHRS and CDR2 YFSETQ come from the germline V gene. CDR3 DNA sequence: TGCGCCAGCAGCTTGGACGGACTAGCGGGGAGCTCCTACGGGCAGTACTTC. Amino acids: CASSLDGLAGSSYGQYF.

The CDR3 loop is CASSLGSYPTNSPLHF. For the CDR3, the DNA is TGTGCCAGCAGCTTGGGTTCTTACCCGACCAATTCACCCCTCCACTTT. V usage is TRBV5-8 and J usage is TRBJ1-6; D ambiguous. Trimming took 0 bases from V and 7 from J, leaving 14 bases between them. Germline CDR1 is SGHTS and CDR2 is YDEGEE. This CDR3 comprises 16 residues.

The chain employs TRBV4-1 and TRBJ2-5; the D gene is possibly TRBD2 (6 bases). Per germline, CDR1 MGHRA and CDR2 YSYEKL. CDR3 length: 13 residues. Trimming cost V 4 bases and J 5 bases, with 11 bases left between them. CDR3 amino acids: CASSLPSAETQYF. CDR3 coding DNA: TGCGCCAGCAGCCTCCCTAGCGCCGAGACCCAGTACTTC.

The chain joins TRBV19 to TRBJ2-1; TRBD2 agrees at 9 bases. Germline V gene data show CDR1 as LNHDA and CDR2 as SQIVND (reference sequence). The CDR3 length is 13 residues. With 8 bases clipped from V and 11 bases from J, the junction kept 10 bases outside the gene matches. The CDR3 region has the DNA TGTGCCAGTGGGCGGACTAGCGCCGATCAGCAGTTCTTC. Translated: CASGRTSADQQFF.

The chain uses TRBV5-5 and TRBJ2-3; D is possibly TRBD1 (6 bases). Per the germline V gene, CDR1 is SGHKS and CDR2 is YYEKEE (reference sequence). This CDR3 has 15 residues. Trimming pared 0 bases from V and 3 bases from J, leaving 11 bases between. CDR3 amino acids: CASSLGGRLTDTQYF. For the CDR3, the DNA is TGTGCCAGCAGCTTGGGGGGGCGCTTAACAGATACGCAGTATTTT.

This chain joins TRBV9 and TRBJ2-3, with D possibly TRBD2 on 5 matching bases. Per the germline V gene, CDR1 is SGDLS and CDR2 is YYNGEE. The CDR3 has 13 residues. Trimming removed 3 bases from V and 6 bases from J, with 11 bases in between. CDR3 in amino acids: CASSGRTGDTQYF. The CDR3 coding sequence is TGTGCCAGCAGCGGCCGGACTGGGGATACGCAGTATTTT.

This clone was recorded only once. The chain is built from TRBV30 and TRBJ2-2, with D perhaps matching TRBD2 (5 bases). V was shortened by 7 bases and J by 0 bases, with 15 bases between the two germline ends. CDR1 and CDR2 (germline): GTSNPN, SVGIG (reference sequence). CDR3 size: 15 residues. This CDR3 is CALYGKNANTGELFF. The DNA of the CDR3 is TGTGCCTTATACGGGAAGAACGCGAACACCGGGGAGCTGTTTTTT.

V and J are TRBV19 and TRBJ2-1; D tentatively fits TRBD1 or TRBD2 (5 bases each). The CDR3 is 15 amino acids. From germline, CDR1 is LNHDA and CDR2 SQIVND (reference sequence). Trimming pared 1 base from V and 9 bases from J, leaving 16 bases between. CDR3 sequence (DNA): TGTGCCAGTAGTATAGGCCTAGCTCGAGGGGTTGAGCAGTTCTTC. As protein: CASSIGLARGVEQFF.

This clone was detected only once. This sequence joins TRBV9 and TRBJ2-5, with D unclear. The CDR3 is 14 amino acids. V lost 4 bases and J lost 4, with 14 bases in between. Per germline, CDR1 SGDLS and CDR2 YYNGEE. The chain's CDR3 is CASSPAARIETQYF. DNA of the CDR3: TGTGCCAGCAGCCCAGCAGCCAGGATAGAGACCCAGTACTTC.

Of note for this clone: The same CDR3 can be traced to other DNA sequences in this sample. This rearrangement joins TRBV5-1 to TRBJ2-7; 10 bases map to TRBD1. V shed 4 bases, J shed 4 bases, and the junction held 5 bases outside the gene matches. Germline V gene lookup returns CDR1 SGHRS and CDR2 YFSETQ. The CDR3 runs 14 residues. In nucleotides, the CDR3 is TGCGCCAGCAGCCGCCCGGGACAGGGGTACGAGCAGTACTTC. This translates into CASSRPGQGYEQYF.

This chain uses TRBV5-1 with TRBJ1-2, with 9 bases lining up with TRBD1. Germline V gives CDR1 SGHRS, CDR2 YFSETQ. CDR3 size: 15 residues. Trimming took 5 bases from V and 0 from J; bases not matched to a gene: 5. As DNA, the CDR3 is TGCGCCAGCAGGTCCGGGACAGGGCCTAACTATGGCTACACCTTC. This gives the protein CASRSGTGPNYGYTF.

The chain uses TRBV25-1 and TRBJ1-1; 10 bases map to TRBD1. Unmatched junction bases numbered 6, after V lost 1 base and J lost 4 bases. Per germline, CDR1 MGHDK and CDR2 SYGVNS. The CDR3 totals 16 residues. In DNA form, the CDR3 reads TGTGCCAGCAGTGAATTGACAGGGGGCATCACCACTGAAGCTTTCTTT. Its protein is CASSELTGGITTEAFF.

This chain joins TRBV5-1 and TRBJ1-6; 8 positions agree with TRBD1. CDR3 length: 19 amino acids. V gave up 4 bases and J gave up 7 bases; unmatched junction bases: 19. Germline lookup yields CDR1 SGHRS and CDR2 YFSETQ. The CDR3: CASSRGAGQGFYGNSPLHF. Written as DNA, the CDR3 is TGCGCCAGCAGCCGAGGAGCCGGACAGGGCTTTTATGGAAATTCACCCCTCCACTTT.